This note documents a single TCR beta chain sequence. The data belong to a study of neurological immune-mediated disorders. Trimming cost V 7 bases and J 4 bases; bases outside gene matches: 8. Germline V gives CDR1 SGHRS, CDR2 YFSETQ. This CDR3 is 14 amino acids long. A 10-nucleotide random UMI tagged transcripts in template-switch 5'RACE cDNA synthesis. One entry per CDR3 protein, called by TCRdb with MiXCR from the 5' RACE reads. The sample lists about 48,000 distinct CDR3 sequences, roughly 13% occurring once. Time point noted: longitudinal time-point 3. It was from 2 million PBMCs stored at -80 C that the unsorted libraries were obtained.

This clonotype was sampled from a male donor with HTLV-1-associated myelopathy (HAM/TSP). The chain links TRBV5-1 to TRBJ2-5, with 9 bases lining up with TRBD1. What was sequenced was PBMCs. The CDR3 DNA follows: TGCGCCAGCGCCCGGGACAGGGATGGAGAGACCCAGTACTTC. Translation: CASARDRDGETQYF.